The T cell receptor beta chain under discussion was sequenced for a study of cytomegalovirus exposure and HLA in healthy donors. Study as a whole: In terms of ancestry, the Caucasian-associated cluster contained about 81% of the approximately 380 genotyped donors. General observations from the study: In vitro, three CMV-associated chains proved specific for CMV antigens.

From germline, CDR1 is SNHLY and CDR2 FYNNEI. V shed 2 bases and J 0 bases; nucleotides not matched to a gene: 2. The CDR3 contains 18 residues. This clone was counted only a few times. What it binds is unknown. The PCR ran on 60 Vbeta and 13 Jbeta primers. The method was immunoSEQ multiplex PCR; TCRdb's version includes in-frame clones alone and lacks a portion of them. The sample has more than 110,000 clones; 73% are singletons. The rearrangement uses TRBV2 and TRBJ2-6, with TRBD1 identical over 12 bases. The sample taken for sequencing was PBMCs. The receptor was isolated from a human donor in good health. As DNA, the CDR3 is TGTGCCAGCAGTGAACCGGGACAGGGGGCCTCTGGGGCCAACGTCCTGACTTTC. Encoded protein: CASSEPGQGASGANVLTF.